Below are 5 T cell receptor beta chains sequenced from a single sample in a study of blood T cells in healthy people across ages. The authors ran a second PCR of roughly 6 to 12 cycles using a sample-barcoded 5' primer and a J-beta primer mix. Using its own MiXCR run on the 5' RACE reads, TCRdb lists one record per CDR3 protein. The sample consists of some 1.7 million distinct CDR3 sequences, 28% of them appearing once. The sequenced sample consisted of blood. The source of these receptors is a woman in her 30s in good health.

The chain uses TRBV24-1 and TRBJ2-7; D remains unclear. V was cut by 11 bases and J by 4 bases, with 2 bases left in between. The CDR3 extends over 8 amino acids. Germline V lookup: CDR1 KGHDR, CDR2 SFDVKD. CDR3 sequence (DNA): TGTGCCAAATACGAGCAGTACTTC. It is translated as CAKYEQYF.

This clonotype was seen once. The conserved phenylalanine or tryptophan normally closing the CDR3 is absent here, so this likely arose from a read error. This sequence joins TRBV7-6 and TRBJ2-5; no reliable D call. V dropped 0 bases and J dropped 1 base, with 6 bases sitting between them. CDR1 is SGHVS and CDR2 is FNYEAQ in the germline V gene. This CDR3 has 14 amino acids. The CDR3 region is CASSLAGSQETQYV. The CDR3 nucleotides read TGTGCCAGCAGCTTAGCGGGCAGCCAAGAGACCCAGTACGTC.

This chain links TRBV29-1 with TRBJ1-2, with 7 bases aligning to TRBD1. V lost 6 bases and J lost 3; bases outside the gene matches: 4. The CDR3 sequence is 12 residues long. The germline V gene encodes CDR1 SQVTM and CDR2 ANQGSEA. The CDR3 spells CSVNRGDYGYTF. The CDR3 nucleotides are TGCAGCGTCAACAGGGGAGACTATGGCTACACCTTC.

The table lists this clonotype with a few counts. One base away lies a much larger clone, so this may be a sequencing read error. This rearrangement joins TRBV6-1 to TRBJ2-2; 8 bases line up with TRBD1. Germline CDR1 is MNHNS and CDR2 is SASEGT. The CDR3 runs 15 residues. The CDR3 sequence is CASSEEAGGTEELFF. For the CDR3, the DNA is TGTGCCAGCAGTGAAGAGGCAGGGGGCACCGAGGAGCTGTTTTTT.

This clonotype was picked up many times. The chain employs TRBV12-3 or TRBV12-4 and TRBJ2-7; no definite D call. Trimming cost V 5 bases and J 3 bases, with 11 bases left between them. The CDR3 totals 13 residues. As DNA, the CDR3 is TGTGCCAGCAGTCGGGTCCCTAACTACGAGCAGTACTTC. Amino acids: CASSRVPNYEQYF.